The subject of this entry is one TCR beta chain. The antigen is unknown. This entry is derived from a study of cytomegalovirus exposure and HLA in healthy donors. General observations from the study: Productive rates of about 87% or about 30% were seen for most TCR beta V segments in an earlier analysis. Researchers counted around 170 TCR beta chains as cytomegalovirus-associated.

Both 60 Vbeta primers and 13 Jbeta primers went into the PCR. Repertoires were generated with immunoSEQ multiplex PCR, while TCRdb's copy carries only in-frame clones and drops some. The data contain 150,000 to 200,000 clones, over 80% of them singletons. This sequence was found in a boy aged 2 to 9 in good health and CMV-seronegative. Sequencing used PBMCs.

This CDR3 reads CASSVGSSGRVTDTQYF. For the CDR3, the DNA is TGTGCCAGCAGCGTAGGAAGTAGCGGGAGGGTGACAGATACGCAGTATTTT. J is TRBJ2-3 and V is TRBV9; TRBD2 aligns across 11 bases. The CDR3 is 17 residues long. Germline V gene sequence: CDR1 SGDLS, CDR2 YYNGEE. The J segment lost 3 bases and the V segment lost 0 bases, leaving 6 bases of the junction unmatched.